This paragraph covers one T cell receptor (beta chain) sequence. The data were obtained in a study of control samples from healthy donors and cancer patients. TCRdb's copy holds only in-frame clones and misses some; the assay was immunoSEQ multiplex PCR. Of fewer than 150,000 clones detected, roughly nine tenths appear once; the ten largest clones hold 7.8%. Germline V gives CDR1 SGHTA, CDR2 FQGNSA. V lost 2 bases to trimming and J lost 1 base, with 5 bases between them. This CDR3 comprises 13 residues. The source material was blood. This TCR came from a woman between 18 and 30 years old in good health. The chain recombines TRBV7-2 with TRBJ1-1, with D unclear. The CDR3 coding sequence is TGTGCCAGCAGCTTACGCGCGAACACTGAAGCTTTCTTT. Amino acid sequence: CASSLRANTEAFF.